This T cell receptor (beta chain) stems from a study of blood T cell repertoires in COVID-19. Overall study context: From T cells, B-cell-depleted T cells, or PBMCs came the material, which was cDNA or gDNA.

Measured with immunoSEQ multiplex PCR; TCRdb has only the in-frame clones, and not every one. The repertoire consists of 70,000 to 95,000 clones, with around four fifths occurring once and the leading ten covering approximately 20%. The CDR3 sequence is 14 residues long. Germline V gene lookup returns CDR1 SGHRS and CDR2 YFSETQ. V was pared by 4 bases and J by 6 bases, with 16 bases between. The sequence came from an elderly man with active or convalescent COVID-19. Sequencing was done on a sample of peripheral blood. The chain employs TRBV5-1 and TRBJ1-1; tentatively, D is TRBD1 (6 bases). For the CDR3, the DNA is TGCGCCAGCAGCGTCACAGGGCGAACGGCTGAAGCTTTCTTT. It encodes CASSVTGRTAEAFF.